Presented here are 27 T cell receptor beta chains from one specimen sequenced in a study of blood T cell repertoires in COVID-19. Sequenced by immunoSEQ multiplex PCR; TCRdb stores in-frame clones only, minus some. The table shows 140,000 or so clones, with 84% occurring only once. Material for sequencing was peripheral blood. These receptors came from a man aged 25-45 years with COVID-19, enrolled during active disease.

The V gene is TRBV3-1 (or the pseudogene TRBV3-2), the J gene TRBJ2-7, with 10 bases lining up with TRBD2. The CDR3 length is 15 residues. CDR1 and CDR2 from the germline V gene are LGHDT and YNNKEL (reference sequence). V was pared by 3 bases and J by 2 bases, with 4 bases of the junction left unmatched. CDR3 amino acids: CASSQASGRPYEQYF. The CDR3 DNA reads TGTGCCAGCAGCCAGGCTAGCGGGAGACCCTACGAGCAGTACTTC.

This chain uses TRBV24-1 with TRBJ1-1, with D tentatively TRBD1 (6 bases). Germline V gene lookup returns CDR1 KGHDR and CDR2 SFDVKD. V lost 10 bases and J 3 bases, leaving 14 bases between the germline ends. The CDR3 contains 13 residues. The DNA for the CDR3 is TGTGCCACACGGGGCAGGGGCTACACTGAAGCTTTCTTT. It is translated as CATRGRGYTEAFF.

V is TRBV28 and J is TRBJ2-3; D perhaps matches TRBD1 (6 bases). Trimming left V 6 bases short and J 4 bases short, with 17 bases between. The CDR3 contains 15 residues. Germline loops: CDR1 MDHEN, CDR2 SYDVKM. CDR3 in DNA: TGTGCCAGCAGCGACAGGACAGCTCGCCCAGATACGCAGTATTTT. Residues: CASSDRTARPDTQYF.

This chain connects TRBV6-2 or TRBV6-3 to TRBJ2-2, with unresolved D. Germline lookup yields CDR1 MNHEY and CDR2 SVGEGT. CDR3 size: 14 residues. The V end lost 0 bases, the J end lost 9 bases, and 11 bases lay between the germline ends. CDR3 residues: CASSYSIEARELFF. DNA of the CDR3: TGTGCCAGCAGTTACTCGATCGAGGCCAGGGAGCTGTTTTTT.

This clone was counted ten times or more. This chain's CDR3 is CASSEMRSGGADTQYF. The CDR3 nucleotides are TGCGCCAGCAGCGAAATGAGGAGTGGGGGGGCAGATACGCAGTATTTT. This rearrangement joins TRBV5-1 to TRBJ2-3; 7 bases are a match to TRBD2. Germline assignment: CDR1 SGHRS and CDR2 YFSETQ. The V and J ends lost 4 bases and 4 bases, in that order; junction bases with no gene match: 12. The length of the CDR3 is 16 residues.

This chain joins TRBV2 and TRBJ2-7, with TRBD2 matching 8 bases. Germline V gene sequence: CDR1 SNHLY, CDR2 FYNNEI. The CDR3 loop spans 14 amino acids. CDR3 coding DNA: TGTGCATCTAAACTAGCGGACCTCTCCTACGAGCAGTACTTC. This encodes CASKLADLSYEQYF.

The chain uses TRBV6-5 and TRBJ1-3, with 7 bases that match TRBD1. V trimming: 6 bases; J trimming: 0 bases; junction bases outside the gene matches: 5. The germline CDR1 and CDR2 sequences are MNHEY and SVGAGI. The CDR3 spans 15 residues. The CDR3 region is CASRLDRDSGNTIYF. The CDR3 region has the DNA TGTGCCAGCAGACTCGACAGGGACTCTGGAAACACCATATATTTT.

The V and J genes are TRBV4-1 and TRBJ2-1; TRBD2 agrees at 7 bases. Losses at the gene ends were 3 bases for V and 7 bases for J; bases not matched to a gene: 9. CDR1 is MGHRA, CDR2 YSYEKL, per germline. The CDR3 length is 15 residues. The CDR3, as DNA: TGCGCCAGCAGCCAGGGGTGGGGGGGGAATAATGAGCAGTTCTTC. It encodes CASSQGWGGNNEQFF.

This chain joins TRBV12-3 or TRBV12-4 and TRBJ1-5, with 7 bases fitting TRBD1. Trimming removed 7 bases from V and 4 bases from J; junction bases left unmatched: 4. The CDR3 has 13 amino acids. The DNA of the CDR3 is TGTGCCAGCAACCAGGGGGTTAATCAGCCCCAGCATTTT. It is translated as CASNQGVNQPQHF.

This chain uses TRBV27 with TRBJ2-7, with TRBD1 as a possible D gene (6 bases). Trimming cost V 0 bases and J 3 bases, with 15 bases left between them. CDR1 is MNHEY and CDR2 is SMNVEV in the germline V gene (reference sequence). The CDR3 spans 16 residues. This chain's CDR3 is CASSLSLWTADYEQYF. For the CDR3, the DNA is TGTGCCAGCAGTTTATCGTTGTGGACAGCCGACTACGAGCAGTACTTC.

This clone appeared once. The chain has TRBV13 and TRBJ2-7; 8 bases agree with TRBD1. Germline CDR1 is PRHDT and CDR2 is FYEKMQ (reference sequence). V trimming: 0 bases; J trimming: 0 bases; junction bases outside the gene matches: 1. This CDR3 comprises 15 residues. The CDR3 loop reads CASSLGQGDSYEQYF. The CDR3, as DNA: TGTGCCAGCAGCTTAGGACAGGGGGACTCCTACGAGCAGTACTTC.

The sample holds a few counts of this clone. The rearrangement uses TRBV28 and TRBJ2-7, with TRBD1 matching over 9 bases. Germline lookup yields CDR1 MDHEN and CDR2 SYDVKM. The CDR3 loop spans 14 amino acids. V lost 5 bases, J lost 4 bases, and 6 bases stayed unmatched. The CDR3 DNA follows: TGTGCCAGCAGTCCAAACAGGGGGCGGTACGAGCAGTACTTC. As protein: CASSPNRGRYEQYF.

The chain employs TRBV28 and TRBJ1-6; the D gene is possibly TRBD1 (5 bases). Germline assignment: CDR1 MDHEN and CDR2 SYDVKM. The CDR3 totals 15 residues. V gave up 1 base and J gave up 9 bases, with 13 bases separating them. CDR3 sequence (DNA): TGTGCCAGCAGTTTATCCGGACAAAGTGGTTCACCCCTCCACTTT. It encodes CASSLSGQSGSPLHF.

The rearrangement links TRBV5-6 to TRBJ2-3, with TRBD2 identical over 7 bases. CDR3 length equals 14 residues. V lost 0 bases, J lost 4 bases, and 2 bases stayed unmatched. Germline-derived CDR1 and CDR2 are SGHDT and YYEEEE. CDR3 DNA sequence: TGTGCCAGCAGCTTGGTAGCGGGTTCAGATACGCAGTATTTT. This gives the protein CASSLVAGSDTQYF.

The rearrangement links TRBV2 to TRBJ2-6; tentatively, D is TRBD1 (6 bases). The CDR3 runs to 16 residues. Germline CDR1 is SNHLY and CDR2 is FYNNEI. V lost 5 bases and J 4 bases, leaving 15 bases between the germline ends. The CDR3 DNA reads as TGTGCCAGCAGTCAAGACGCCAGGGGCGGGGCCAACGTCCTGACTTTC. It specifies CASSQDARGGANVLTF.

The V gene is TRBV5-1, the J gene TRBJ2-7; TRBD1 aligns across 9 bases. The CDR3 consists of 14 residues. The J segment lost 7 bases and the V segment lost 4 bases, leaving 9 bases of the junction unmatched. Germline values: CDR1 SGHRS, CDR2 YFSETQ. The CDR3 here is CASSIGQGMGEQYF. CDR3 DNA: TGCGCCAGCAGCATAGGACAGGGGATGGGGGAGCAGTACTTC. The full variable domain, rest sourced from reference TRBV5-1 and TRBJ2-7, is KAGVTQTPRYLIKTRGQQVTLSCSPISGHRSVSWYQQTPGQGLQFLFEYFSETQRNKGNFPGRFSGRQFSNSRSEMNVSTLELGDSALYLCASSIGQGMGEQYFGPGTRLTVT.

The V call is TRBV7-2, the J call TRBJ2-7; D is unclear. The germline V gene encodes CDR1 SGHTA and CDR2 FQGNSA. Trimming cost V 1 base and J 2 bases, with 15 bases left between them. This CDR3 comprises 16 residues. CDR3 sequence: CASSLGGGLSTYEQYF. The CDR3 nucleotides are TGTGCCAGCAGCTTAGGCGGCGGTCTCTCCACCTACGAGCAGTACTTC. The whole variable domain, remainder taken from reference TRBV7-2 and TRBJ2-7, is GAGVSQSPSNKVTEKGKDVELRCDPISGHTALYWYRQSLGQGLEFLIYFQGNSAPDKSGLPSDRFSAERTGGSVSTLTIQRTQQEDSAVYLCASSLGGGLSTYEQYFGPGTRLTVT.

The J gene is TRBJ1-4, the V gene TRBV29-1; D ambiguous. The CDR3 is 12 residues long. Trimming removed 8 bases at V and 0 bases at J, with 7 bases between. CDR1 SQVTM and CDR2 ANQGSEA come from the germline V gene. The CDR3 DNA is TGCAGCTTCGGGACAACTAATGAAAAACTGTTTTTT. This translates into CSFGTTNEKLFF.

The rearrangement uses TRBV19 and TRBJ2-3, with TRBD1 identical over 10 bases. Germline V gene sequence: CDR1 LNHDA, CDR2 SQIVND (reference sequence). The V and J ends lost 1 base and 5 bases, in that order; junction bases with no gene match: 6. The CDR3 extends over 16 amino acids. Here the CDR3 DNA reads TGTGCCAGTAGTATAGGCCCGGGACAGGGGTTAGATACGCAGTATTTT. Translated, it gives CASSIGPGQGLDTQYF.

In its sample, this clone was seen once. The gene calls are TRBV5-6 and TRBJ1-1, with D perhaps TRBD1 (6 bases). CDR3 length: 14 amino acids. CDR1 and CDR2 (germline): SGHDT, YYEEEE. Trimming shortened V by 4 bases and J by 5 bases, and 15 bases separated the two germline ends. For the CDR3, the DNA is TGTGCCAGCAGCAGAGGGGGGGAGAGGACTGAAGCTTTCTTT. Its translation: CASSRGGERTEAFF.

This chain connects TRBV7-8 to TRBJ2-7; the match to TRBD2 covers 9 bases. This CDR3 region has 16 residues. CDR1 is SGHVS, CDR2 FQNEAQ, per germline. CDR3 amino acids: CATSSRAVSGSDEQYF. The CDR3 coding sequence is TGTGCTACGAGCTCAAGGGCGGTTAGCGGGAGCGACGAGCAGTACTTC.

CDR3 protein: CASSQGKIAGGLSSYNEQFF. The DNA of the CDR3 is TGCGCCAGCAGCCAAGGAAAAATAGCGGGAGGGCTCAGCTCCTACAATGAGCAGTTCTTC. The chain links TRBV4-1 to TRBJ2-1, with 11 bases that match TRBD2. With 1 base clipped from V and 0 bases from J, the junction kept 11 bases outside the gene matches. From germline, CDR1 is MGHRA and CDR2 YSYEKL. The CDR3 is made up of 20 amino acids.

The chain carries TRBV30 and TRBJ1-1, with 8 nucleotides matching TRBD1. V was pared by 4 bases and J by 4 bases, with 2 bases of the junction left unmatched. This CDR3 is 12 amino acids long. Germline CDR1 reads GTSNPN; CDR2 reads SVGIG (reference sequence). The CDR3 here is CAWITGGTEAFF. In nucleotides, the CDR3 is TGTGCCTGGATAACAGGGGGCACTGAAGCTTTCTTT. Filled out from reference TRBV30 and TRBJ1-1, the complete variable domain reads SQTIHQWPATLVQPVGSPLSLECTVEGTSNPNLYWYRQAAGRGLQLLFYSVGIGQISSEVPQNLSASRPQDRQFILSSKKLLLSDSGFYLCAWITGGTEAFFGQGTRLTVV.

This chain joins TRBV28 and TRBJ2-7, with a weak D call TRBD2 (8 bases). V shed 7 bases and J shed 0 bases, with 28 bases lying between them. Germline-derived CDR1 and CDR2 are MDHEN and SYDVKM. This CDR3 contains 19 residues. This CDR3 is CASTDTGRGRPAGSYEQYF. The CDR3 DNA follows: TGTGCCAGCACCGACACCGGGAGGGGGCGTCCCGCGGGCTCCTACGAGCAGTACTTC.

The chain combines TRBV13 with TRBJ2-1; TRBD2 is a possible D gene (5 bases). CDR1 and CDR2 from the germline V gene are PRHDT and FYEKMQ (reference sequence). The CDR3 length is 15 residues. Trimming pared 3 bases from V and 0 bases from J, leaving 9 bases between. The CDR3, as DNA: TGTGCCAGCAGCTTTGAACGGGACTCCTACAATGAGCAGTTCTTC. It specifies CASSFERDSYNEQFF.

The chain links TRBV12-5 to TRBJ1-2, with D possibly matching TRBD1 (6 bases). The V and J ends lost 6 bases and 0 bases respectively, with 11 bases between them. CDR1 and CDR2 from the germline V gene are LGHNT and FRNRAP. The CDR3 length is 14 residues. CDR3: CASGGGKANYGYTF. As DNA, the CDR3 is TGTGCTAGTGGAGGGGGTAAAGCTAACTATGGCTACACCTTC.

CDR3 bases: TGTGCCAGCAGCTTGAGAGGGCCCTCTGGAAACACCATATATTTT. Translating it yields CASSLRGPSGNTIYF. The genes are TRBV5-6 and TRBJ1-3; no reliable D call. CDR1 SGHDT and CDR2 YYEEEE come from the germline V gene. This CDR3 spans 15 amino acids. The V end was cut by 1 base, the J end by 0 bases, with 8 bases between.